Below, 21 T cell receptor beta chains from the same sample are listed, as sequenced in a study of control samples from healthy donors and cancer patients. Using immunoSEQ multiplex PCR, the repertoire was profiled, and TCRdb retains in-frame clones only, with some absent. The sample includes almost 95,000 clones, about nine tenths of them seen just once. Sequenced sample: blood. The receptors come from a woman aged 18-29 years in good health.

The rearrangement links TRBV4-1 to TRBJ1-2, with D maybe TRBD1 (6 bases). Germline CDR1 and CDR2: MGHRA and YSYEKL. The CDR3 covers 16 residues. Trimming took 3 bases from V and 2 from J, leaving 16 bases between them. Written as DNA, the CDR3 is TGCGCCAGCAGCCATGGTACAGGGAACGTGAACTATGGCTACACCTTC. Translated, it gives CASSHGTGNVNYGYTF.

The chain carries TRBV13 and TRBJ1-2; TRBD1 might be the D (6 bases). CDR1 and CDR2 from the germline V gene are PRHDT and FYEKMQ (reference sequence). This CDR3 is 15 amino acids long. The ends were cut back, 1 base at V and 3 bases at J, with 12 bases in the middle. The CDR3 DNA is TGTGCCAGCAGCTTAGTCGGGGGGCCTGACTATGGCTACACCTTC. Protein sequence: CASSLVGGPDYGYTF. The full variable domain, completed using reference TRBV13 and TRBJ1-2, is AAGVIQSPRHLIKEKRETATLKCYPIPRHDTVYWYQQGPGQDPQFLISFYEKMQSDKGSIPDRFSAQQFSDYHSELNMSSLELGDSALYFCASSLVGGPDYGYTFGSGTRLTVV.

V is TRBV16 and J is TRBJ2-1; D gene ambiguous. Germline-derived CDR1 and CDR2 are KGHSY and FQNENV. The CDR3 is made up of 18 amino acids. The V gene lost 4 bases and the J gene lost 0 bases, with 19 bases spanning the gap. CDR3 region: CASSLGPRTASSYNEQFF. The CDR3 DNA follows: TGTGCCAGCAGCCTCGGCCCCCGGACGGCGAGCTCCTACAATGAGCAGTTCTTC.

The chain recombines TRBV7-6 with TRBJ1-5, with D perhaps TRBD1 (6 bases). The germline CDR1 and CDR2 sequences are SGHVS and FNYEAQ. With 1 base removed from V and 4 bases from J, the gap between germline ends came to 11 bases. The CDR3 length is 15 residues. DNA for the CDR3: TGTGCCAGCAGCTTAGAGGGGGGGCTGAATCAGCCCCAGCATTTT. Translated, it gives CASSLEGGLNQPQHF.

The gene calls are TRBV10-2 and TRBJ1-1; D is ambiguous. Germline V CDR1 and CDR2: WSHSY, SAAADI. CDR3 length: 12 amino acids. V dropped 4 bases and J dropped 3 bases, with 6 bases sitting between them. The CDR3 nucleotides are TGCGCCAGCAGTGGAAGTTACACTGAAGCTTTCTTT. Amino acids: CASSGSYTEAFF.

A single count supports this clone. Other DNA sequences in the sample encode the same CDR3. The CDR3 DNA is TGTGCCAGCACCCGTCGGGACACGAGAACCGCGGGGTTGAACACTGAAGCTTTCTTT. This gives the protein CASTRRDTRTAGLNTEAFF. The gene calls are TRBV5-4 and TRBJ1-1, with D possibly being TRBD1 (6 bases). Germline loops: CDR1 SGHNT, CDR2 YYREEE (reference sequence). V lost 6 bases, J lost 0 bases, and 27 bases lay in between. The CDR3 runs to 19 residues.

The V call is TRBV12-3 or TRBV12-4, the J call TRBJ2-7, with TRBD1 matching over 9 bases. CDR3 length: 13 amino acids. Unmatched junction bases numbered 6, after V lost 8 bases and J lost 4 bases. The CDR3 sequence: CASYRTGDYEQYF. In DNA form, the CDR3 reads TGTGCCAGCTATCGGACAGGGGATTACGAGCAGTACTTC.

The chain has TRBV6-2 or TRBV6-3 and TRBJ1-2; D unclear. Trimming stripped 4 bases from V and 8 bases from J, with 20 bases between. This CDR3 spans 15 amino acids. Germline assignment: CDR1 MNHEY and CDR2 SVGEGT. CDR3 loop: CASSSRPSRPGGYTF. DNA for the CDR3: TGTGCCAGCAGTTCAAGGCCATCCCGGCCGGGGGGCTACACCTTC.

The V and J genes are TRBV6-1 and TRBJ1-1; D call uncertain. V was pared by 2 bases and J by 11 bases, with 9 bases between. The CDR3 runs 11 residues. The germline V gene has CDR1 MNHNS and CDR2 SASEGT. CDR3: CASSEKLGAFF. Written as DNA, the CDR3 is TGTGCCAGCAGTGAAAAGTTAGGGGCTTTCTTT.

The chain recombines TRBV20-1 with TRBJ2-3; 14 bases fit TRBD2. With 3 bases clipped from V and 6 bases from J, the junction kept 8 bases outside the gene matches. This CDR3 contains 16 residues. Germline CDR1 and CDR2: DFQATT and SNEGSKA (reference sequence). The CDR3 DNA is TGCAGTGCTAGTTTCACTTGGACTAGCGGGGGGGATACGCAGTATTTT. The encoded protein is CSASFTWTSGGDTQYF.

The V call is TRBV7-9, the J call TRBJ2-5, with D possibly being TRBD1 (5 bases). The CDR3 is made up of 12 amino acids. Germline V gene data show CDR1 as SEHNR and CDR2 as FQNEAQ (reference sequence). V was shortened by 8 bases and J by 4 bases, with 11 bases between the two germline ends. CDR3 residues: CASGYQGETQYF. CDR3 nucleotides: TGTGCCAGCGGCTATCAGGGAGAGACCCAGTACTTC.

This clone was found once. The chain carries TRBV6-5 and TRBJ2-1; the match to TRBD2 covers 11 bases. J lost 4 bases, V lost 7 bases, and 6 bases had no gene match. Germline V gene sequence: CDR1 MNHEY, CDR2 SVGAGI. The CDR3 contains 15 residues. The CDR3 protein is CASILGTSGYNEQFF. The CDR3 nucleotides are TGTGCCAGCATACTCGGGACTAGCGGTTACAATGAGCAGTTCTTC.

The chain links TRBV5-1 to TRBJ2-2; D is possibly TRBD1 (6 bases). Germline CDR1 is SGHRS and CDR2 is YFSETQ. There are 14 residues in the CDR3. With 2 bases removed from V and 1 base from J, the gap between germline ends came to 6 bases. CDR3 DNA: TGCGCCAGCAGCTTACAGGGGAACACCGGGGAGCTGTTTTTT. Protein: CASSLQGNTGELFF.

V is TRBV15 and J is TRBJ2-3; no definite D call. Germline CDR1 is LNHNV and CDR2 is YYDKDF (reference sequence). The V and J ends lost 0 bases and 5 bases respectively, with 9 bases between them. CDR3 length equals 14 residues. The CDR3: CATSRDRRGDTQYF. The DNA of the CDR3 is TGTGCCACCAGCAGAGATCGCCGTGGAGATACGCAGTATTTT.

This clone was detected only once. CDR3 nucleotide sequence: TGTGCCAGCAGCCAAGAGATGGAGGAGGATGATACGCAGTATTTT. Its protein is CASSQEMEEDDTQYF. The V gene is TRBV3-1 (or the pseudogene TRBV3-2), the J gene TRBJ2-3; TRBD2 is a possible D gene (5 bases). V lost 0 bases and J lost 6, with 13 bases in between. CDR1 is LGHDT, CDR2 YNNKEL, per germline (reference sequence). This CDR3 spans 15 amino acids.

The chain is built from TRBV9 and TRBJ1-1; unclear D gene. CDR1 SGDLS and CDR2 YYNGEE come from the germline V gene. This CDR3 has 15 residues. The ends were cut back, 4 bases at V and 0 bases at J, with 13 bases in the middle. This CDR3 is CASSLEGQLNTEAFF. The CDR3 nucleotides are TGTGCCAGCAGCCTAGAAGGCCAGTTGAACACTGAAGCTTTCTTT.

In its sample, this clone was seen a few times. This CDR3 reads CASSPQWGGGEKLFF. The CDR3 nucleotides are TGTGCCAGCAGCCCCCAATGGGGAGGTGGTGAAAAACTGTTTTTT. The chain uses TRBV3-1 (or the pseudogene TRBV3-2) and TRBJ1-4, with D unresolved. Germline V gene sequence: CDR1 LGHDT, CDR2 YNNKEL (reference sequence). Trimming left V 4 bases short and J 7 bases short, with 16 bases between. The CDR3 length is 15 residues.

The genes are TRBV4-2 and TRBJ1-2; no reliable D call. V was pared by 0 bases and J by 7 bases, with 12 bases between. The length of the CDR3 is 14 residues. Germline assignment: CDR1 LGHNA and CDR2 YNFKEQ. CDR3 residues: CASSQEEWLPGYTF. The CDR3 DNA sequence: TGTGCCAGCAGCCAAGAGGAGTGGCTACCTGGCTACACCTTC.

This clone was seen only once. The chain links TRBV10-1 to TRBJ2-1; D call uncertain. This CDR3 spans 11 amino acids. V was pared by 10 bases and J by 10 bases, with 14 bases between. Germline values: CDR1 WNHNN, CDR2 SYGVQD (reference sequence). Written as DNA, the CDR3 is TGCGCCATCTCCCCTTTTTGGGAGCAGTTCTTC. Its protein product is CAISPFWEQFF.

This chain links TRBV3-1 (or the pseudogene TRBV3-2) with TRBJ1-2; D might be TRBD1 (6 bases). The germline V gene has CDR1 LGHDT and CDR2 YNNKEL (reference sequence). V was cut by 0 bases and J by 4 bases, with 15 bases left in between. The CDR3 spans 16 residues. CDR3 in DNA: TGTGCCAGCAGCCAAGATAGGTCCAGGGGCAGCTATGGCTACACCTTC. Amino acid sequence: CASSQDRSRGSYGYTF.

V is TRBV13 and J is TRBJ1-2, with 8 bases that match TRBD1. Trimming cost V 2 bases and J 6 bases; bases outside gene matches: 14. The length of the CDR3 is 17 residues. Germline V lookup: CDR1 PRHDT, CDR2 FYEKMQ (reference sequence). The CDR3 here is CASSLPLFGQGLDGYTF. The CDR3 DNA reads TGTGCCAGCAGCTTACCTCTATTTGGACAGGGCTTGGATGGCTACACCTTC.